One and the same sample provided the 23 T cell receptor beta chains below, sequenced in a study of blood T cell repertoires in COVID-19. The table came from immunoSEQ multiplex PCR; TCRdb's copy has only in-frame clones and leaves some out. The sample has under 150,000 clones; over 75% are singletons. Sequencing was carried out using peripheral blood. The receptor source for this set is a woman in her forties or fifties with acute or convalescent COVID-19.

In this sample, this clone turned up a few times. V and J are TRBV28 and TRBJ1-2; possibly TRBD1 for D (6 bases). The CDR3 has 14 amino acids. From germline, CDR1 is MDHEN and CDR2 SYDVKM. V lost 3 bases and J lost 5, with 13 bases in between. Written as DNA, the CDR3 is TGTGCCAGCAGTTTTGGGGGGGGCGCGTATGGCTACACCTTC. Its protein product is CASSFGGGAYGYTF.

The V gene is TRBV6-5, the J gene TRBJ1-4; D possibly corresponds to TRBD1 (5 bases). CDR1 and CDR2 (germline): MNHEY, SVGAGI. The CDR3 spans 13 residues. Trimming cost V 6 bases and J 8 bases, with 13 bases left between them. CDR3 sequence: CASRLSGGEKLFF. The CDR3 nucleotides read TGTGCCAGCAGACTCTCGGGGGGGGAAAAACTGTTTTTT.

The chain recombines TRBV6-1 with TRBJ2-5, with a weak D call TRBD1 (6 bases). There are 17 residues in the CDR3. Trimming removed 2 bases at V and 4 bases at J, with 20 bases between. Per the germline V gene, CDR1 is MNHNS and CDR2 is SASEGT. CDR3 sequence: CASSEMTGGGLGETQYF. CDR3 in DNA: TGTGCCAGCAGTGAAATGACTGGGGGCGGTTTAGGAGAGACCCAGTACTTC.

The J gene is TRBJ1-4, the V gene TRBV4-3; possibly TRBD1 for D (5 bases). With 4 bases removed from V and 6 bases from J, the gap between germline ends came to 18 bases. This CDR3 contains 16 residues. Germline CDR1 is LGHNA and CDR2 is YSLEER. The CDR3 sequence is CASSPLGGSSDEKLFF. The DNA of the CDR3 is TGCGCCAGCAGCCCGTTGGGGGGAAGCTCGGATGAAAAACTGTTTTTT.

The rearrangement uses TRBV27 and TRBJ2-5; D is possibly TRBD2 (6 bases). The germline gives CDR1 MNHEY, CDR2 SMNVEV (reference sequence). V lost 4 bases to trimming and J lost 7 bases, with 19 bases between them. This CDR3 region has 15 residues. CDR3 DNA sequence: TGTGCCAGCAGTTCACACCGGTTGACTAGGGCGACCCAGTACTTC. Its translation: CASSSHRLTRATQYF.

The CDR3 DNA follows: TGTGCCAGCTCACAGGGGTTAGGCGACGAGCAGTACTTC. It yields the protein CASSQGLGDEQYF. The chain combines TRBV18 with TRBJ2-7, with a weak D call TRBD1 (5 bases). The CDR3 runs to 13 residues. CDR1 KGHSH and CDR2 LQKENI come from the germline V gene. The V gene lost 4 bases and the J gene lost 5 bases, with 12 bases spanning the gap.

The rearrangement links TRBV10-3 to TRBJ1-6; D gene unclear. The CDR3 spans 15 residues. Trimming shortened V by 8 bases and J by 10 bases, and 21 bases separated the two germline ends. CDR1 and CDR2 from the germline V gene are ENHRY and SYGVKD. DNA of the CDR3: TGTGCCATCGGTTCGACCGGCGGGTTTGGGTCACCCCTCCACTTT. It codes for CAIGSTGGFGSPLHF.

J is TRBJ2-7 and V is TRBV5-8, with D unclear. The CDR3 length is 13 residues. CDR1 and CDR2 from the germline V gene are SGHTS and YDEGEE. Trimming took 2 bases from V and 1 from J, leaving 7 bases between them. This CDR3 reads CASSFSGSYEQYF. The CDR3 coding sequence is TGTGCCAGCAGCTTTTCCGGGTCCTACGAGCAGTACTTC.

This clone was detected a few times. The rearrangement joins TRBV12-3 or TRBV12-4 to TRBJ1-4, with 7 bases that match TRBD1. This CDR3 comprises 13 residues. With V trimmed by 6 bases and J by 8 bases, 6 bases remained unmatched. As DNA, the CDR3 is TGTGCCAGCAGCCTCACCAGGGGGGAAAAACTGTTTTTT. Its translation is CASSLTRGEKLFF.

The chain links TRBV28 to TRBJ1-2, with D hard to call. Trimming removed 5 bases from V and 8 bases from J, with 18 bases in between. This CDR3 spans 14 amino acids. Germline V gene data show CDR1 as MDHEN and CDR2 as SYDVKM. The CDR3 DNA follows: TGTGCCAGCAGTGGCGGAGGCAGTTGGAGGGGCTACACCTTC. This codes for CASSGGGSWRGYTF.

The chain couples TRBV19 to TRBJ1-5; no reliable D call. The germline V gene has CDR1 LNHDA and CDR2 SQIVND (reference sequence). This CDR3 is built from 13 residues. Trimming took off 7 bases at V and 5 bases at J, with 12 bases between the two ends. The CDR3 here is CASNSFSYQPQHF. The CDR3, as DNA: TGTGCCAGTAACAGCTTTTCGTATCAGCCCCAGCATTTT.

The chain couples TRBV14 to TRBJ1-1, with 8 bases lining up with TRBD1. The CDR3 extends over 15 amino acids. Germline trimming cut 5 bases from V and 0 bases from J; bases unmatched to any gene: 5. Germline loops: CDR1 SGHDN, CDR2 FVKESK. The DNA of the CDR3 is TGTGCCAGCAGCGGGCAGGGGGCGGTGAACACTGAAGCTTTCTTT. Its translation is CASSGQGAVNTEAFF. Based on the CDR3 plus reference TRBV14 and TRBJ1-1, the full variable domain is EAGVTQFPSHSVIEKGQTVTLRCDPISGHDNLYWYRRVMGKEIKFLLHFVKESKQDESGMPNNRFLAERTGGTYSTLKVQPAELEDSGVYFCASSGQGAVNTEAFFGQGTRLTVV.

The chain links TRBV6-5 to TRBJ2-1; D is possibly TRBD2 (5 bases). The CDR3 is 14 residues long. Germline CDR1 MNHEY, CDR2 SVGAGI. V was pared by 6 bases and J by 6 bases, with 15 bases between. In DNA, the CDR3 is TGTGCCAGCAGCCTAGCAGCCCCGTTCAATGAGCAGTTCTTC. Translation: CASSLAAPFNEQFF.

This chain connects TRBV27 to TRBJ1-2; TRBD1 aligns across 9 bases. Germline-derived CDR1 and CDR2 are MNHEY and SMNVEV (reference sequence). V dropped 6 bases and J dropped 4; count of bases not matched to a gene: 6. This CDR3 contains 14 residues. CDR3 DNA: TGTGCCAGCAGCCCATTACAGGGGGCCTATGGCTACACCTTC. It yields the protein CASSPLQGAYGYTF.

The V call is TRBV27, the J call TRBJ1-2; no clear D. Per the germline V gene, CDR1 is MNHEY and CDR2 is SMNVEV (reference sequence). The germline V and J ends were trimmed by 3 bases and 7 bases, with 12 bases remaining between them. The CDR3 contains 13 residues. CDR3 sequence: CASSFTGSAGYTF. In DNA form, the CDR3 reads TGTGCCAGCAGTTTTACCGGGTCGGCTGGCTACACCTTC.

The chain joins TRBV18 to TRBJ1-3; D is unresolved. Trimming took off 3 bases at V and 1 base at J, with 4 bases between the two ends. CDR1 is KGHSH and CDR2 is LQKENI in the germline V gene. CDR3 size: 13 residues. The CDR3 DNA reads as TGTGCCAGCTCACCCGAGTCTGGAAACACCATATATTTT. This codes for CASSPESGNTIYF.

This clone was observed a few times. This chain joins TRBV12-3 or TRBV12-4 and TRBJ1-1; D is uncertain. The CDR3 loop spans 12 amino acids. Trimming took 4 bases from V and 5 from J, leaving 8 bases between them. The DNA for the CDR3 is TGTGCCAGCAGTTCGACGGGGACTGAAGCTTTCTTT. Its translation is CASSSTGTEAFF.

This clone was recorded a few times. The chain combines TRBV30 with TRBJ2-1, with D perhaps TRBD2 (6 bases). This CDR3 contains 14 residues. V lost 7 bases and J lost 0, with 13 bases in between. From germline, CDR1 is GTSNPN and CDR2 SVGIG (reference sequence). The CDR3 spells CAYEDGSSYNEQFF. The DNA of the CDR3 is TGTGCCTACGAGGACGGGAGCTCCTACAATGAGCAGTTCTTC. Variable domain in full (rest from reference TRBV30 and TRBJ2-1): SQTIHQWPATLVQPVGSPLSLECTVEGTSNPNLYWYRQAAGRGLQLLFYSVGIGQISSEVPQNLSASRPQDRQFILSSKKLLLSDSGFYLCAYEDGSSYNEQFFGPGTRLTVL.

The genes are TRBV3-1 (or the pseudogene TRBV3-2) and TRBJ1-2; D remains unclear. The CDR3 is 15 amino acids. Germline CDR1 is LGHDT and CDR2 is YNNKEL (reference sequence). V lost 0 bases and J lost 5, with 13 bases in between. CDR3 coding DNA: TGTGCCAGCAGCCAAGATCCCCACAGTAGATATGGCTACACCTTC. Its translation: CASSQDPHSRYGYTF.

The chain links TRBV7-6 to TRBJ2-3, with 8 bases lining up with TRBD1. The trim removed 7 bases at V and 0 bases at J, leaving 6 bases unmatched. The germline V gene encodes CDR1 SGHVS and CDR2 FNYEAQ. The CDR3 extends over 15 amino acids. In nucleotides, the CDR3 is TGTGCCAGCACCCACAGGACAGGGAGCACAGATACGCAGTATTTT. It is translated as CASTHRTGSTDTQYF.

The gene calls are TRBV19 and TRBJ1-1; 11 nucleotides agree with TRBD1. The CDR3 has 12 amino acids. Trimming at V came to 4 bases and at J to 11 bases, leaving 3 bases not matched to a gene. Germline V gene lookup returns CDR1 LNHDA and CDR2 SQIVND (reference sequence). Written as DNA, the CDR3 is TGTGCCAGTAGTACTGGGACAGGGGGGGCTTTCTTT. This translates into CASSTGTGGAFF. Full variable domain (outside the CDR3, taken from reference TRBV19 and TRBJ1-1): DGGITQSPKYLFRKEGQNVTLSCEQNLNHDAMYWYRQDPGQGLRLIYYSQIVNDFQKGDIAEGYSVSREKKESFPLTVTSAQKNPTAFYLCASSTGTGGAFFGQGTRLTVV.

The chain recombines TRBV24-1 with TRBJ2-2, with TRBD1 matching 8 bases. Germline CDR1 KGHDR, CDR2 SFDVKD. The J segment lost 4 bases and the V segment lost 9 bases, leaving 6 bases of the junction unmatched. There are 14 residues in the CDR3. CDR3 protein: CATESGGPTGELFF. As DNA, the CDR3 is TGTGCCACCGAGTCAGGGGGCCCCACCGGGGAGCTGTTTTTT.

The V and J genes are TRBV9 and TRBJ2-7; D unresolved. The CDR3 loop spans 14 amino acids. Trimming left V 4 bases short and J 4 bases short, with 15 bases between. Germline V gene sequence: CDR1 SGDLS, CDR2 YYNGEE. CDR3 residues: CASSRTVGTYEQYF. CDR3 coding DNA: TGTGCCAGCAGCCGAACGGTGGGCACTTACGAGCAGTACTTC.